This T cell receptor beta chain stems from a study of cytomegalovirus exposure and HLA in healthy donors. General study results and limits: Common viral pathogens seemed to be connected with several of the most significant clusters, according to a later analysis. Follow-up analysis later connected one missense variant in DCLRE1C with trimming of TCR beta V- and J-genes.

The germline CDR1 and CDR2 sequences are LGHNT and FRNRAP. The CDR3 runs 16 residues. The J segment lost 3 bases and the V segment lost 2 bases, leaving 6 bases of the junction unmatched. The PCR was carried out with 60 Vbeta primers and 13 Jbeta primers. Sequencing used immunoSEQ multiplex PCR; TCRdb keeps in-frame clones, though not all of them. The sample records under 150,000 clones, approximately 80% being singletons. To note about this clone: What it binds is unknown.

V is TRBV12-5 and J is TRBJ1-1; TRBD1 matches at 10 bases. The clonotype comes from a young man in good health and CMV-seronegative. The sample taken for sequencing was PBMCs. The CDR3 DNA follows: TGTGCTAGTGGTTTGCGGACAGGGGGTTGGGACACTGAAGCTTTCTTT. It encodes CASGLRTGGWDTEAFF.